This entry concerns a single TCR beta chain. The assay was immunoSEQ multiplex PCR, and TCRdb's table has in-frame clones only and misses some. The sample has 200,000 to 250,000 clones; 85% to 90% are singletons. Participants spanned ages about 18 to 100 years and resided in roughly 26 US areas. Participants' reported clinical history set cohort assignment. The data were obtained in a study of blood T cell repertoires in COVID-19. The CDR3 sequence is 11 residues long. Trimming pared 6 bases from V and 7 bases from J, leaving 9 bases between. CDR1 MNHEY and CDR2 SVGAGI come from the germline V gene. The sample comprised PBMCs or T cells enriched from blood (not recorded which). The chain couples TRBV6-5 to TRBJ1-1; tentative D call: TRBD1 (5 bases). This receptor was taken from a woman aged 18-35 years in a cohort exposed to, infected with or recovered from COVID-19 (not recorded which). The CDR3 DNA follows: TGTGCCAGCAGCTCCGGGGGTGAAGCTTTCTTT. Amino acids: CASSSGGEAFF.